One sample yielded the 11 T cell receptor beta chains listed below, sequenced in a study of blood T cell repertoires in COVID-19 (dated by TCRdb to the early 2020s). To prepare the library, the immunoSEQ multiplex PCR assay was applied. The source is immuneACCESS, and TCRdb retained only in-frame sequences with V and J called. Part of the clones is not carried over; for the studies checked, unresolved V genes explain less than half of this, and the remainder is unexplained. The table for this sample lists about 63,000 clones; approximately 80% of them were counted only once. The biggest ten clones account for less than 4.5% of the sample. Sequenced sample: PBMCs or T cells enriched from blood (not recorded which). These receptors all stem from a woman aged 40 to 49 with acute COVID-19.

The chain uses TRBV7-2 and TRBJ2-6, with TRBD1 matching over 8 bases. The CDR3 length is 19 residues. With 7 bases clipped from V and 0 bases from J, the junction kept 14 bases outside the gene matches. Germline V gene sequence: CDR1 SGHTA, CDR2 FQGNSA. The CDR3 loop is CASTLSGTGLLSGANVLTF. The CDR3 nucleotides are TGTGCCAGCACCCTAAGTGGGACAGGACTTCTCTCTGGGGCCAACGTCCTGACTTTC. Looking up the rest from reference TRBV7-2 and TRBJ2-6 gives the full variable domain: GAGVSQSPSNKVTEKGKDVELRCDPISGHTALYWYRQSLGQGLEFLIYFQGNSAPDKSGLPSDRFSAERTGGSVSTLTIQRTQQEDSAVYLCASTLSGTGLLSGANVLTFGAGSRLTVL.

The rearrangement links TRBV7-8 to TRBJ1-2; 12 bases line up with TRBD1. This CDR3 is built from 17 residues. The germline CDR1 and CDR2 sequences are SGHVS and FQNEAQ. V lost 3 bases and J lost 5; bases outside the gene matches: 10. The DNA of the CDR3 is TGTGCCAGCAGCTTGGGGACAGGGGGCGTCCTTAGGTATGGCTACACCTTC. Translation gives CASSLGTGGVLRYGYTF.

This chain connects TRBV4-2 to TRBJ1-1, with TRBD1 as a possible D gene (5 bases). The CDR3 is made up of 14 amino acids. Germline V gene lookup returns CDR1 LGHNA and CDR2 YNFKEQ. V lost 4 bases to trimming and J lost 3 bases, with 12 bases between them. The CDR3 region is CASSRQTDYTEAFF. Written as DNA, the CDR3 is TGTGCCAGCAGCCGCCAGACAGACTACACTGAAGCTTTCTTT.

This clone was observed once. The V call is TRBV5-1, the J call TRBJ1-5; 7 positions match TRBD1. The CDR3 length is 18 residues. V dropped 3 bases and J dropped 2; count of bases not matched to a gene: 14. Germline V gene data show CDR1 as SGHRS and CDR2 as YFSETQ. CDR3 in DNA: TGCGCCAGCAGCTGGCGGCAGGGGGACGAGTTCCGCAATCAGCCCCAGCATTTT. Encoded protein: CASSWRQGDEFRNQPQHF. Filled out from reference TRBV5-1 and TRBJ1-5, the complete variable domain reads KAGVTQTPRYLIKTRGQQVTLSCSPISGHRSVSWYQQTPGQGLQFLFEYFSETQRNKGNFPGRFSGRQFSNSRSEMNVSTLELGDSALYLCASSWRQGDEFRNQPQHFGDGTRLSIL.

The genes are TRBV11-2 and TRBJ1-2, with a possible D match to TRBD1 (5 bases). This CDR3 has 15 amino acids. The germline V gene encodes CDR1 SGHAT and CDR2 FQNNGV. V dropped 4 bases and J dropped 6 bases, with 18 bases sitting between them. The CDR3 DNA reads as TGTGCCAGCAGCTCCCTAAGACAGCCCAGTGATGGCTACACCTTC. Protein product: CASSSLRQPSDGYTF.

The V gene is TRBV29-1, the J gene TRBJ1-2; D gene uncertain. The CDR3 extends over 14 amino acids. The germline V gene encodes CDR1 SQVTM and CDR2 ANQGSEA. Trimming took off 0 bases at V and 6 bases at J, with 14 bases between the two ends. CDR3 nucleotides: TGCAGCGTTGAAGATCGTGGAGGTATCCATGGCTACACCTTC. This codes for CSVEDRGGIHGYTF. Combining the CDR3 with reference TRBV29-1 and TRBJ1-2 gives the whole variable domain SAVISQKPSRDICQRGTSLTIQCQVDSQVTMMFWYRQQPGQSLTLIATANQGSEATYESGFVIDKFPISRPNLTFSTLTVSNMSPEDSSIYLCSVEDRGGIHGYTFGSGTRLTVV.

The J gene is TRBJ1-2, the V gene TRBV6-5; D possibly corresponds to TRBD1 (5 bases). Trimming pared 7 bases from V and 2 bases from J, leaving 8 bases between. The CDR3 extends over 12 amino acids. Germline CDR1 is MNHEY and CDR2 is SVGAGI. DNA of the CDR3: TGTGCCAGCACGGGGGGGAACTATGGCTACACCTTC. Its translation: CASTGGNYGYTF.

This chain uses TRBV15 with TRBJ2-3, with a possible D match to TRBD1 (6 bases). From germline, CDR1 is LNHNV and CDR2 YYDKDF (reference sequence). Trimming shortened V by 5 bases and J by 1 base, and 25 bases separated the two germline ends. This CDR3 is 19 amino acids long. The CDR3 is CATSGNLPGHTPRTDTQYF. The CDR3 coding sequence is TGTGCCACCAGCGGCAACTTACCGGGACACACTCCTCGCACAGATACGCAGTATTTT.

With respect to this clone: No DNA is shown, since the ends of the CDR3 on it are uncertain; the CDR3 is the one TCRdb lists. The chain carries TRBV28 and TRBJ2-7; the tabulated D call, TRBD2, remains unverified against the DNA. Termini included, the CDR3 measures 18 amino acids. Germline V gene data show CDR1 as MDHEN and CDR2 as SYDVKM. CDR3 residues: CASSSSGRNSGGNYEQYV.

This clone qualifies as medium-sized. The CDR3 spells CASSFDGNGEQFF. CDR3 coding DNA: TGCGCCAGCAGCTTTGACGGGAATGGTGAGCAGTTCTTC. The chain is built from TRBV5-1 and TRBJ2-1, with a weak D call TRBD2 (5 bases). The CDR3 has 13 residues. Germline V CDR1 and CDR2: SGHRS, YFSETQ. V lost 2 bases, J lost 9 bases, and 12 bases lay in between.

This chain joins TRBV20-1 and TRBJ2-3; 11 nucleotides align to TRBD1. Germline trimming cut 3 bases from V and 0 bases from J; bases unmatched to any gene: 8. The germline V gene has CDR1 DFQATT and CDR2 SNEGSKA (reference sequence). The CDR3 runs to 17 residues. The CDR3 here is CSASMGTGGTSTDTQYF. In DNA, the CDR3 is TGCAGTGCTAGTATGGGGACAGGGGGAACTAGCACAGATACGCAGTATTTT.